The entry that follows covers one T cell receptor beta chain sequence. Sequenced by immunoSEQ multiplex PCR; TCRdb stores in-frame clones only, minus some. This sample has roughly 250,000 clones, with roughly 87% found just once. This record comes from a study of blood T cell repertoires in COVID-19. Germline trimming cut 4 bases from V and 1 base from J; bases unmatched to any gene: 7. The CDR3 extends over 16 amino acids. Germline V gene lookup returns CDR1 GTSNPN and CDR2 SVGIG (reference sequence). Participants were aged roughly 18 to 100 years from more than 20 US areas. The V and J genes are TRBV30 and TRBJ2-3; 11 positions match TRBD2. The sample consisted of PBMCs or T cells enriched from blood (not recorded which). The sequence came from a woman in her 30s with acute COVID-19. Here the CDR3 reads CAWTHGTSGGTDTQYF. The CDR3 nucleotides are TGTGCCTGGACCCATGGGACTAGCGGTGGCACAGATACGCAGTATTTT.